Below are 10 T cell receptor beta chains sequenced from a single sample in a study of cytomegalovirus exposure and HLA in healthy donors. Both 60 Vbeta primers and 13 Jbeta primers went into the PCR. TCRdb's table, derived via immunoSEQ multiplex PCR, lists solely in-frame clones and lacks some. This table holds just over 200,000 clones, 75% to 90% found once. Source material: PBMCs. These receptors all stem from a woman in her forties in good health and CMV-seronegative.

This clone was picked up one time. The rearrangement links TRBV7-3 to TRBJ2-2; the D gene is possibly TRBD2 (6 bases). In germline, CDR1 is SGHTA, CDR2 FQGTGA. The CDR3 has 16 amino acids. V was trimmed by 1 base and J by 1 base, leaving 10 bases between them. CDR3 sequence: CASSLRGLGNTGELFF. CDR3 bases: TGTGCCAGCAGCTTAAGGGGACTGGGGAACACCGGGGAGCTGTTTTTT.

The CDR3 spells CASSPGGNPYEQYF. CDR3 sequence (DNA): TGTGCCAGCTCCCCGGGCGGGAACCCTTACGAGCAGTACTTC. The rearrangement joins TRBV7-9 to TRBJ2-7; TRBD2 might be the D (6 bases). Trimming shortened V by 8 bases and J by 4 bases, and 18 bases separated the two germline ends. This CDR3 contains 14 residues. Germline V gene data show CDR1 as SEHNR and CDR2 as FQNEAQ (reference sequence).

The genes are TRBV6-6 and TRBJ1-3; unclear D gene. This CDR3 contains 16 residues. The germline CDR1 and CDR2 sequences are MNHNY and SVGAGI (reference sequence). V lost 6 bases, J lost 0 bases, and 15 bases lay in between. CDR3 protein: CASSQAVATSGNTIYF. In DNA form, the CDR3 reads TGTGCCAGCAGCCAAGCCGTCGCAACCTCTGGAAACACCATATATTTT.

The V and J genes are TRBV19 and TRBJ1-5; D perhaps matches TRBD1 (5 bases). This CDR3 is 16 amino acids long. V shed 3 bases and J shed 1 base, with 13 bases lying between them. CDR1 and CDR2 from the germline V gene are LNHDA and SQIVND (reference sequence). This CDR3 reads CASSIGRGGSNQPQHF. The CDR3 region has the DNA TGTGCCAGTAGTATCGGGAGGGGAGGGAGCAATCAGCCCCAGCATTTT.

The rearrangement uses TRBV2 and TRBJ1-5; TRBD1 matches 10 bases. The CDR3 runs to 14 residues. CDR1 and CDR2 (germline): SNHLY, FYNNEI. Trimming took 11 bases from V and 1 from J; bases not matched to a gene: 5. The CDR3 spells CAGGTGVSNQPQHF. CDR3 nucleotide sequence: TGTGCCGGGGGGACAGGGGTAAGCAATCAGCCCCAGCATTTT.

CDR3 bases: TGTGCCAGCAGTGCACGGGAGGTCCAGGGAGATACGCAGTATTTT. Its translation: CASSAREVQGDTQYF. This rearrangement joins TRBV6-5 to TRBJ2-3, with TRBD2 matching 7 bases. The CDR3 spans 15 residues. Losses at the gene ends were 5 bases for V and 5 bases for J; bases not matched to a gene: 10. Germline loops: CDR1 MNHEY, CDR2 SVGAGI.

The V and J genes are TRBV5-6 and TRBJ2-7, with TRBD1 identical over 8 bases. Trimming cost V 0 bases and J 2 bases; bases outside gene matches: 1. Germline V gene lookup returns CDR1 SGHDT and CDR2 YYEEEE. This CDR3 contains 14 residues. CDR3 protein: CASSLGQGPYEQYF. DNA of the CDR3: TGTGCCAGCAGCTTGGGACAGGGGCCCTACGAGCAGTACTTC.

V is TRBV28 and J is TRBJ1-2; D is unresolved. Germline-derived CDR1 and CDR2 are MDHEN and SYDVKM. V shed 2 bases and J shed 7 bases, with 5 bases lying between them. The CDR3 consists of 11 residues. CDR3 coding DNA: TGTGCCAGCAGTTTAGGCGGTGGCTACACCTTC. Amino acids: CASSLGGGYTF.

This chain's CDR3 is CASSLGDRSNQPQHF. For the CDR3, the DNA is TGTGCCAGCAGCTTAGGGGACAGAAGCAATCAGCCCCAGCATTTT. V is TRBV11-2 and J is TRBJ1-5; TRBD1 matches 7 bases. Germline V gene sequence: CDR1 SGHAT, CDR2 FQNNGV. The length of the CDR3 is 15 residues. The ends lost 1 base at V and 1 base at J; junction bases unmatched: 1.

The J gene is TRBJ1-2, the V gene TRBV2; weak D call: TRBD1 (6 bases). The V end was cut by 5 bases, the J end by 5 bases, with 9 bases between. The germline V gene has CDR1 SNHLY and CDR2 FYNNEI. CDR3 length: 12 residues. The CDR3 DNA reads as TGTGCCAGCAGTCCCGGACAGTATGGCTACACCTTC. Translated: CASSPGQYGYTF.